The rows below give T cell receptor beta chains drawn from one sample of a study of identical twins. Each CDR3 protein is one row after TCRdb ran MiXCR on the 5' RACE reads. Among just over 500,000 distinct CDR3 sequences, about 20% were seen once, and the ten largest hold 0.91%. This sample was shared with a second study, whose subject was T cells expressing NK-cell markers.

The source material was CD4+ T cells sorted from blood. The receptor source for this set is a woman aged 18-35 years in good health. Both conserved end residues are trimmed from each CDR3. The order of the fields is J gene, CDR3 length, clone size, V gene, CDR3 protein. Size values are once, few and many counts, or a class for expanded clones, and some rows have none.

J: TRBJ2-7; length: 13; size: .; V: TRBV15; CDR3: ATSRDPVGLREQY
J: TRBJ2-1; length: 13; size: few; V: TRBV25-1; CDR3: ASSERGKGVDEQF
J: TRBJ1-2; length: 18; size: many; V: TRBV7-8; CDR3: ASSPRYIGTGSIRFGGYT
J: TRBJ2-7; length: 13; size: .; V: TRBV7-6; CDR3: ASSPGDGPTYEQY
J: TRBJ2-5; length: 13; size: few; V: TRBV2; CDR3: ASSEASRGQETQY
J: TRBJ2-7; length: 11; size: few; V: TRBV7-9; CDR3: ASSKGGPYEQY
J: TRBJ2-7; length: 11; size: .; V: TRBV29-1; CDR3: SVGGHWGNEQY
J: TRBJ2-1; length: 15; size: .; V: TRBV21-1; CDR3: ASSPGLARGGLNEQF
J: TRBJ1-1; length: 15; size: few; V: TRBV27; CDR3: ASSLKALLAGDTEAF
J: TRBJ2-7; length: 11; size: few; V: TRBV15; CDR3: ATSRDLAYEQY
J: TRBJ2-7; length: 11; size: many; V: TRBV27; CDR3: ASSKRGVGEQY
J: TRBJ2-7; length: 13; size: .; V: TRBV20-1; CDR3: SARNRTGDTYEQY
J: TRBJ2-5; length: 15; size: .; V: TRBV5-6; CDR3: ASSLGGRRILQETQY
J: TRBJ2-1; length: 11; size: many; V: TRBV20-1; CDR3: SASLAGYNEQF
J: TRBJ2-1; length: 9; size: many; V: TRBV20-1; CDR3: SLDSYNEQF
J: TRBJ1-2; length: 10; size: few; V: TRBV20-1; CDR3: SAPHGRGGYT
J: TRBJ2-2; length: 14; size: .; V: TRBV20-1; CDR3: SGGMTSGSSTGELF
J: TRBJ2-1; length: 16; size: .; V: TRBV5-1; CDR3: ASSTKVSTGVGNNEQF